This TCR beta chain was sequenced for a study of shared clonotypes between healthy human individuals. Study-level information: Each donor's CD8 memory used one plate, CD8 naive two, each CD4 subset three. Points from the study as a whole: Shared across a few donors were around 5% of the naive CD4 clonotypes. On the whole, naive subsets had larger estimated richness than memory subsets had.

Both subsets, CD45RA+ naive and CD45RA-negative memory, were split from the CD4+ cells. The sample holds a few counts of this clone. What it binds is not known. Sequencing used immunoSEQ multiplex PCR; TCRdb keeps in-frame clones, though not all of them. The table lists around 700,000 clones, 60% to 80% of them singletons, with 1.8% in the top ten. This CDR3 region has 17 residues. The TCR was taken from a woman aged 30 to 39 in good health. Sequenced input: memory CD4+ T cells sorted from blood. Subset here: CD45RA-negative fraction. This sequence joins TRBV12-1 and TRBJ2-6; the table's TRBD1 call for D was not verified on the DNA. TRBV12-1 is an annotated pseudogene. The DNA of the CDR3 is TGTGCCAGCAGCTGGACAGGGGGCAGGTCTGGGGCCAACGTCCTGACTTTC. Translated, it gives CASSWTGGRSGANVLTF.